Shown below are 27 T cell receptor beta chains from a single sample sequenced in a study of early T cells in non-severe SARS-CoV-2 infection. TCRdb called the 5' RACE reads again in MiXCR, with one record for every CDR3 protein. The sample contains about 69,000 distinct CDR3 sequences, under 9.5% of which appear only once. The sample was whole blood. The receptors were gathered from an adult who was a healthcare worker with PCR-confirmed SARS-CoV-2 infection or an uninfected control (not recorded which).

The rearrangement joins TRBV5-1 to TRBJ2-3, with 8 bases lining up with TRBD2. This CDR3 is 15 amino acids long. The germline gives CDR1 SGHRS, CDR2 YFSETQ. Germline trimming cut 0 bases from V and 3 bases from J; bases unmatched to any gene: 3. The CDR3 DNA follows: TGCGCCAGCAGCTTGGTGCGGGGGGAAACAGATACGCAGTATTTT. Amino acid sequence: CASSLVRGETDTQYF.

This clonotype occurred a few times. V is TRBV27 and J is TRBJ2-3; D is uncertain. V was cut by 5 bases and J by 2 bases, with 14 bases left in between. Germline CDR1 is MNHEY and CDR2 is SMNVEV (reference sequence). CDR3 length: 15 residues. The CDR3 region is CASSQFRDVTDTQYF. CDR3 nucleotides: TGTGCCAGCAGTCAATTCAGAGATGTCACAGATACGCAGTATTTT.

V gene TRBV5-1 combines with J gene TRBJ2-7; D possibly corresponds to TRBD1 (6 bases). Trimming cost V 4 bases and J 0 bases, with 14 bases left between them. CDR3 size: 15 residues. CDR1 is SGHRS and CDR2 is YFSETQ in the germline V gene. CDR3 in amino acids: CASSPTTGSSYEQYF. For the CDR3, the DNA is TGCGCCAGCAGCCCGACGACAGGAAGCTCCTACGAGCAGTACTTC.

V and J are TRBV7-9 and TRBJ2-4; D is possibly TRBD1 (6 bases). Per germline, CDR1 SEHNR and CDR2 FQNEAQ (reference sequence). The V end was cut by 5 bases, the J end by 6 bases, with 14 bases between. This CDR3 region has 14 residues. CDR3 residues: CASSAATGLNIQYF. DNA of the CDR3: TGTGCCAGCAGCGCGGCGACAGGACTAAACATTCAGTACTTC. Using reference TRBV7-9 and TRBJ2-4 for the parts outside the CDR3, the full variable domain is DTGVSQNPRHKITKRGQNVTFRCDPISEHNRLYWYRQTLGQGPEFLTYFQNEAQLEKSRLLSDRFSAERPKGSFSTLEIQRTEQGDSAMYLCASSAATGLNIQYFGAGTRLSVL.

This clonotype has at least ten counts. The chain combines TRBV7-3 with TRBJ2-3; 8 positions agree with TRBD2. This CDR3 has 15 amino acids. Germline CDR1 and CDR2: SGHTA and FQGTGA. Germline trimming cut 5 bases from V and 0 bases from J; bases unmatched to any gene: 4. Written as DNA, the CDR3 is TGTGCCAGCAGCCTTAGCGGGACCAGCACAGATACGCAGTATTTT. It yields the protein CASSLSGTSTDTQYF.

The sample holds a few counts of this clonotype. The V and J genes are TRBV12-3 or TRBV12-4 and TRBJ1-4; D possibly corresponds to TRBD1 (5 bases). The CDR3 extends over 13 amino acids. V lost 4 bases, J lost 8 bases, and 11 bases lay in between. In nucleotides, the CDR3 is TGTGCCAGCAGTTCCGGGACGAAAGAAAAACTGTTTTTT. Protein sequence: CASSSGTKEKLFF.

This clonotype was detected many times. This chain uses TRBV28 with TRBJ2-5, with 10 bases lining up with TRBD2. CDR1 is MDHEN and CDR2 is SYDVKM in the germline V gene. The junction had 6 bases not matched to a gene; V was cut back by 5 bases and J by 0 bases. This CDR3 comprises 16 residues. The CDR3 region has the DNA TGTGCCAGCAGTCCTGGACTAGCGGAGAACCAAGAGACCCAGTACTTC. Translated, it gives CASSPGLAENQETQYF.

Concerning this clonotype itself: A much larger clone lies one base from this, so it may be a read error. The chain has TRBV7-9 and TRBJ2-5; no clear D. CDR1 is SEHNR and CDR2 is FQNEAQ in the germline V gene (reference sequence). The CDR3 consists of 15 residues. This chain's CDR3 is CAISYSPAPQETQYF. As DNA, the CDR3 is TGTGCCATCAGCTATAGTCCGGCTCCCCAAGAGACCCAGTACTTC.

This clonotype turned up a few times. The chain combines TRBV18 with TRBJ1-4; D uncertain. In germline, CDR1 is KGHSH, CDR2 LQKENI. The CDR3 runs to 16 residues. Between the trimmed V and J ends, which lost 1 base and 8 bases, there was a span of 17 bases. The CDR3 loop is CASSPLDPDLGEKLFF. CDR3 coding DNA: TGTGCCAGCTCACCACTGGACCCAGACCTGGGAGAAAAACTGTTTTTT.

CDR3 region: CAISDPAGQGTDTQYF. For the CDR3, the DNA is TGTGCCATCAGTGACCCCGCGGGACAGGGCACAGATACGCAGTATTTT. The rearrangement joins TRBV10-3 to TRBJ2-3; 8 bases align to TRBD1. The V gene's germline CDR1 is ENHRY and CDR2 SYGVKD. V trimming: 3 bases; J trimming: 1 base; junction bases outside the gene matches: 6. The CDR3 length is 16 residues.

This clonotype was counted at least ten times. The V and J genes are TRBV20-1 and TRBJ2-3, with TRBD1 matching 9 bases. CDR3 size: 14 residues. Germline values: CDR1 DFQATT, CDR2 SNEGSKA (reference sequence). The V and J ends lost 7 bases and 2 bases, in that order; junction bases with no gene match: 7. In DNA form, the CDR3 reads TGCAGTGTCCCACAGGGGGCCGTCACAGATACGCAGTATTTT. Protein sequence: CSVPQGAVTDTQYF.

The chain has TRBV9 and TRBJ2-7; D is unresolved. V lost 0 bases and J lost 1, with 5 bases in between. The CDR3 has 13 amino acids. Germline V gene data show CDR1 as SGDLS and CDR2 as YYNGEE. The CDR3 spells CASSVDGSYEQYF. The CDR3 DNA reads as TGTGCCAGCAGCGTAGACGGGTCCTACGAGCAGTACTTC.

This clonotype was recorded a few times. The chain uses TRBV6-4 and TRBJ1-4, with a tentative D call TRBD1 (6 bases). Germline values: CDR1 MRHNA, CDR2 SNTAGT. This CDR3 spans 14 amino acids. V dropped 3 bases and J dropped 6 bases, with 11 bases sitting between them. The CDR3, as DNA: TGTGCCAGCAGTGAAAACAGGGCTCATGAAAAACTGTTTTTT. This codes for CASSENRAHEKLFF.

This clonotype was observed a handful of times. The J gene is TRBJ1-6, the V gene TRBV29-1; 7 bases are a match to TRBD1. This CDR3 spans 13 amino acids. V lost 6 bases, J lost 13 bases, and 12 bases stayed unmatched. Germline CDR1 is SQVTM and CDR2 is ANQGSEA. The CDR3 sequence: CSVRQGGVGPLHF. The CDR3 region has the DNA TGCAGCGTCCGACAGGGAGGTGTGGGGCCCCTCCACTTT.

The chain is built from TRBV5-6 and TRBJ1-4, with TRBD1 identical over 7 bases. The CDR3 covers 16 residues. Germline lookup yields CDR1 SGHDT and CDR2 YYEEEE. V lost 3 bases to trimming and J lost 4 bases; unmatched junction nucleotides: 9. CDR3 DNA: TGTGCCAGCAGCTCTCTACAGGGGTCGGGTAATGAAAAACTGTTTTTT. Protein: CASSSLQGSGNEKLFF.

This sequence joins TRBV11-2 and TRBJ2-1, with D perhaps TRBD1 or TRBD2 (7 bases each). The CDR3 consists of 15 residues. V was clipped by 6 bases and J by 9 bases, with 21 bases between them. CDR1 is SGHAT, CDR2 FQNNGV, per germline. The CDR3 loop is CASRQIRGRAPEQFF. The CDR3 nucleotides are TGTGCCAGCAGACAAATCAGGGGGAGGGCGCCTGAGCAGTTCTTC.

V usage is TRBV10-3 and J usage is TRBJ2-3, with 10 nucleotides matching TRBD2. The germline CDR1 and CDR2 sequences are ENHRY and SYGVKD. V shed 7 bases, J shed 2 bases, and the junction held 6 bases outside the gene matches. The CDR3 totals 15 residues. In DNA, the CDR3 is TGTGCCATCAACCCAGCGGGAGGGGACACAGATACGCAGTATTTT. Amino acid sequence: CAINPAGGDTDTQYF.

V is TRBV5-1 and J is TRBJ2-1; 7 bases agree with TRBD1. CDR3 length: 16 residues. J lost 5 bases, V lost 0 bases, and 8 bases had no gene match. Germline-derived CDR1 and CDR2 are SGHRS and YFSETQ. CDR3 residues: CASSLAEGALHNEQFF. The CDR3, as DNA: TGCGCCAGCAGCTTGGCCGAGGGGGCATTACACAATGAGCAGTTCTTC. Variable domain in full (rest from reference TRBV5-1 and TRBJ2-1): KAGVTQTPRYLIKTRGQQVTLSCSPISGHRSVSWYQQTPGQGLQFLFEYFSETQRNKGNFPGRFSGRQFSNSRSEMNVSTLELGDSALYLCASSLAEGALHNEQFFGPGTRLTVL.

The J gene is TRBJ2-3, the V gene TRBV10-1; the match to TRBD1 covers 9 bases. From germline, CDR1 is WNHNN and CDR2 SYGVQD (reference sequence). The length of the CDR3 is 14 residues. Trimming at V came to 8 bases and at J to 4 bases, leaving 7 bases not matched to a gene. CDR3 DNA: TGCGCCAGCGCTCGGGACAGGGAGTCAGATACGCAGTATTTT. This sequence encodes CASARDRESDTQYF.

This clonotype was counted only a few times. The J gene is TRBJ2-1, the V gene TRBV7-8; 7 nucleotides agree with TRBD2. From germline, CDR1 is SGHVS and CDR2 FQNEAQ. The CDR3 extends over 14 amino acids. After removal of 3 bases from V and 5 bases from J, the junction contained 4 bases not matched to a gene. CDR3 sequence reads: CASSLGGRDNEQFF. The DNA for the CDR3 is TGTGCCAGCAGCTTGGGAGGGAGAGACAATGAGCAGTTCTTC.

The chain has TRBV12-5 and TRBJ1-5; the D is unclear. The CDR3 is 11 amino acids. Trimming took 6 bases from V and 10 from J, leaving 10 bases between them. Germline lookup yields CDR1 LGHNT and CDR2 FRNRAP. The CDR3, as DNA: TGTGCTAGTGGCGGTGTTGTTCCCCAGCATTTT. Translated, it gives CASGGVVPQHF.

This clonotype was counted at least ten times. In DNA form, the CDR3 reads TGCGCCAGCAGCTCTAGCCGGACAGGGTCCTACGAGCAGTACTTC. Residues: CASSSSRTGSYEQYF. The chain carries TRBV5-1 and TRBJ2-7; TRBD1 agrees at 8 bases. Per the germline V gene, CDR1 is SGHRS and CDR2 is YFSETQ. This CDR3 is built from 15 residues. The V segment lost 3 bases and the J segment 1 base; nucleotides outside the gene matches: 6.

This clonotype came up a few times. The chain couples TRBV6-5 to TRBJ2-7; D uncertain. The length of the CDR3 is 19 residues. The germline V and J ends were trimmed by 0 bases and 0 bases, with 21 bases remaining between them. The V gene's germline CDR1 is MNHEY and CDR2 SVGAGI. The CDR3 DNA follows: TGTGCCAGCAGTTACTCCCAACACGGCGGCATTAGGAGCTCCTACGAGCAGTACTTC. Its protein product is CASSYSQHGGIRSSYEQYF.

The chain carries TRBV7-3 and TRBJ2-1; 8 bases are shared with TRBD2. The CDR3 length is 15 residues. The V gene's germline CDR1 is SGHTA and CDR2 FQGTGA. Unmatched junction bases numbered 3, after V lost 1 base and J lost 4 bases. The CDR3 region is CASSLSTSGYNEQFF. CDR3 in DNA: TGTGCCAGCAGCTTAAGTACTAGCGGTTACAATGAGCAGTTCTTC.

The CDR3 region is CSSLADLSYNEQFF. In nucleotides, the CDR3 is TGCAGCTCATTAGCGGACCTTTCCTACAATGAGCAGTTCTTC. The rearrangement joins TRBV29-1 to TRBJ2-1, with D possibly being TRBD2 (6 bases). Germline CDR1 SQVTM, CDR2 ANQGSEA. The CDR3 is made up of 14 amino acids. V dropped 8 bases and J dropped 1 base, with 15 bases sitting between them.

The V call is TRBV29-1, the J call TRBJ1-1; possibly TRBD1 for D (6 bases). Germline V gene sequence: CDR1 SQVTM, CDR2 ANQGSEA. The CDR3 is 14 amino acids. Trimming stripped 3 bases from V and 5 bases from J, with 16 bases between. In DNA form, the CDR3 reads TGCAGCGTTGACCCCGGGACATCCCAGACTGAAGCTTTCTTT. Translating it yields CSVDPGTSQTEAFF.

This clonotype was observed many times. The rearrangement uses TRBV7-3 and TRBJ2-2; D call uncertain. V was shortened by 1 base and J by 0 bases, with 9 bases between the two germline ends. Per the germline V gene, CDR1 is SGHTA and CDR2 is FQGTGA. This CDR3 comprises 16 residues. The CDR3 loop reads CASSLKAGANTGELFF. The CDR3 DNA reads as TGTGCCAGCAGCTTAAAAGCTGGGGCGAACACCGGGGAGCTGTTTTTT.